The table lists the clone carrying this TCR beta chain with a count of one. Assay: immunoSEQ multiplex PCR; the TCRdb copy retains only in-frame clones and omits some. The table records some 200,000 clones, roughly 82% of them present only once. Germline V gene data show CDR1 as SGHTA and CDR2 as FQGNSA. V shed 1 base and J shed 4 bases, with 11 bases lying between them. The CDR3 runs 15 residues. This entry belongs to a study of blood T cell repertoires in COVID-19. The material sequenced was PBMCs or T cells enriched from blood (not recorded which). The source is a man in his forties who had recovered from COVID-19. The chain joins TRBV7-2 to TRBJ2-1; TRBD2 might be the D (6 bases). The CDR3 reads CASSLGVAAYNEQFF. The CDR3 bases are TGTGCCAGCAGCTTAGGAGTAGCGGCATACAATGAGCAGTTCTTC.